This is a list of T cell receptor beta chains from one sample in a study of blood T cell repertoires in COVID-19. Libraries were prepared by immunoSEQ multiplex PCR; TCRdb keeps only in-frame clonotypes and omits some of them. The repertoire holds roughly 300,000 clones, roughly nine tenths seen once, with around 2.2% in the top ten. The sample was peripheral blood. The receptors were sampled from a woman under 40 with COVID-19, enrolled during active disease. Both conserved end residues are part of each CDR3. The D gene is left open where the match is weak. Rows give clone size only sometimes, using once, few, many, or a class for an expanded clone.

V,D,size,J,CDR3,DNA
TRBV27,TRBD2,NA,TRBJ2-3,CASSSRLAGDPDTQYF,TGTGCCAGCAGTTCCAGACTAGCGGGAGACCCAGATACGCAGTATTTT
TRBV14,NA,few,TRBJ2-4,CASSHKAELAKNIQYF,TGTGCCAGCAGCCACAAAGCGGAGTTGGCCAAAAACATTCAGTACTTC
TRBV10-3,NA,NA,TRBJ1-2,CAISESTGGYDYGYTF,TGTGCCATCAGTGAGTCGACGGGAGGGTACGACTATGGCTACACCTTC
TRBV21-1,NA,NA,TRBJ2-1,CASSKDVCGIRDEQFF,TGTGCCAGCAGCAAAGACGTTTGCGGGATCAGAGATGAGCAGTTCTTC
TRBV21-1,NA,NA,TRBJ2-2,CASRTGEAGELFF,TGTGCCAGCAGGACAGGGGAGGCCGGGGAGCTGTTTTTT
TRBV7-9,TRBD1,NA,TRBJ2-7,CASSLDGTAPYEQYF,TGTGCCAGCAGCTTAGACGGGACAGCCCCATACGAGCAGTACTTC
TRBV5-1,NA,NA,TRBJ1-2,CASRLTGPRGGYTF,TGCGCCAGCAGACTGACAGGACCCCGGGGTGGCTACACCTTC
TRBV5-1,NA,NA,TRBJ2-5,CASSVTVQETQYF,TGCGCCAGCAGCGTGACAGTACAAGAGACCCAGTACTTC
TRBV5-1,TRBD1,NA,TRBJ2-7,CASSFIGGQLYSYEQYF,TGCGCCAGCAGCTTTATTGGGGGACAGTTATACTCCTACGAGCAGTACTTC
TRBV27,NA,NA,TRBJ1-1,CASSSGTSLNTEAFF,TGTGCCAGCAGTTCTGGTACATCCTTGAACACTGAAGCTTTCTTT
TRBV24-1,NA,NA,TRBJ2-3,CATSEAGTTDTQYF,TGTGCCACCAGTGAGGCCGGGACAACAGATACGCAGTATTTT